These T cell receptor beta chains were read from a single sample in a study of control samples from healthy donors and cancer patients. The protocol was immunoSEQ multiplex PCR, while the TCRdb copy is restricted to in-frame clones and leaves out a portion. The sample includes 100,000 to 150,000 clones, 91% of them seen just once. Sequencing input: blood. The receptor source for this set is a man younger than 35 in good health. Both conserved end residues are part of each CDR3. A D gene is named only where the DNA matches it firmly. Size values are once, few and many counts, or a class for expanded clones, and some rows have none.

cdr3_aa	cdr3_nt	v_call	clone_size	d_call	j_call
CAISEPAANTGELFF	TGTGCCATCAGTGAACCCGCCGCGAACACCGGGGAGCTGTTTTTT	TRBV10-3	-	-	TRBJ2-2
CASSLARGGADTQYF	TGTGCCAGCAGCTTGGCCAGGGGAGGGGCAGATACGCAGTATTTT	TRBV5-6	-	-	TRBJ2-3
CASSYVSGTGANVLTF	TGCGCCAGCAGCTACGTCTCTGGAACGGGGGCCAACGTCCTGACTTTC	TRBV5-1	-	-	TRBJ2-6
CASSVGQPGEPQHF	TGTGCCAGCAGCGTGGGACAGCCGGGGGAGCCCCAGCATTTT	TRBV5-6	-	TRBD1	TRBJ1-5
CASSLMTSGGINTDTQYF	TGCGCCAGCAGCTTAATGACTAGCGGGGGTATAAACACAGATACGCAGTATTTT	TRBV5-1	-	TRBD2	TRBJ2-3
CASSAGQGAPVEAFF	TGTGCCAGCAGCGCCGGACAGGGGGCGCCGGTTGAAGCTTTCTTT	TRBV7-3	-	TRBD1	TRBJ1-1
CAWSPRIFENQPQHF	TGTGCCTGGAGCCCACGGATCTTCGAGAATCAGCCCCAGCATTTT	TRBV30	once	-	TRBJ1-5
CASSLDRARGYTF	TGTGCCAGCTCACTCGACAGGGCTCGGGGCTACACCTTC	TRBV18	-	TRBD1	TRBJ1-2
CASSRQGVQYGYTF	TGTGCCAGCAGCCGACAGGGGGTCCAGTATGGCTACACCTTC	TRBV5-4	-	TRBD1	TRBJ1-2
CASSSRVAGINEQFF	TGCGCCAGCAGCTCCCGGGTAGCGGGGATCAATGAGCAGTTCTTC	TRBV4-1	-	TRBD2	TRBJ2-1
CASSLGAGGEQYF	TGTGCCAGCAGCTTAGGGGCGGGGGGCGAGCAGTACTTC	TRBV11-3	-	TRBD2	TRBJ2-7
CASSRGESTDTQYF	TGTGCCAGCAGCCGGGGGGAAAGCACAGATACGCAGTATTTT	TRBV13	few	TRBD2	TRBJ2-3
CASNGQGMNEQFF	TGTGCCAGCAACGGACAGGGCATGAATGAGCAGTTCTTC	TRBV6-5	-	TRBD1	TRBJ2-1
CASKGSANEKLFF	TGTGCCAGCAAGGGTTCGGCTAATGAAAAACTGTTTTTT	TRBV2	-	-	TRBJ1-4
CATSPWTSDEQFF	TGTGCCACCAGCCCATGGACTAGCGATGAGCAGTTCTTC	TRBV24-1	-	TRBD2	TRBJ2-1
CASSFLQGAGNTIYF	TGTGCCAGCAGCTTCCTCCAGGGAGCAGGAAACACCATATATTTT	TRBV5-6	-	-	TRBJ1-3
CAIRVGGINTEAFF	TGTGCCATCAGGGTGGGGGGCATTAACACTGAAGCTTTCTTT	TRBV10-3	-	-	TRBJ1-1
CAWSVPGSGNTIYF	TGTGCCTGGAGTGTACCCGGGTCTGGAAACACCATATATTTT	TRBV30	-	-	TRBJ1-3
CASSESLLGDEQYF	TGCGCCAGCAGTGAGAGCCTTTTGGGCGACGAGCAGTACTTC	TRBV10-1	once	-	TRBJ2-7
CASSLTSGGPYEQYF	TGCGCCAGCAGTCTAACTAGCGGGGGGCCCTACGAGCAGTACTTC	TRBV5-1	-	TRBD2	TRBJ2-7
CASSLGGSGELFF	TGTGCCAGCAGCTTGGGGGGTTCCGGGGAGCTGTTTTTT	TRBV7-9	-	-	TRBJ2-2
CASSSSTDTQYF	TGTGCCAGCAGCTCTAGCACAGATACGCAGTATTTT	TRBV7-9	-	-	TRBJ2-3
CASRDPSDTIYF	TGTGCCAGCAGAGACCCCTCAGACACCATATATTTT	TRBV6-6	-	-	TRBJ1-3
CASRDSGTQYF	TGCGCCAGCAGAGACAGTGGTACGCAGTATTTT	TRBV4-1	-	-	TRBJ2-3
CASSEQGQGAHGYTF	TGTGCCAGCAGTGAACAAGGACAGGGGGCGCATGGCTACACCTTC	TRBV6-1	-	TRBD1	TRBJ1-2
CASRDRGREKLFF	TGTGCCAGCAGAGACAGGGGAAGGGAAAAACTGTTTTTT	TRBV27	-	TRBD1	TRBJ1-4